This TCR beta chain was recorded in a study of metastatic and nonmetastatic thyroid tumors. This clone was counted many times. Its antigen remains unidentified. In germline, CDR1 is KGHDR, CDR2 SFDVKD. There are 17 residues in the CDR3. V shed 0 bases and J 2 bases; nucleotides not matched to a gene: 5. Original methodology: Built for papillary thyroid cancer, a distant-metastasis classifier drew on CDR3 differences across clinicopathological groups. From the PCR reads, TCRdb re-called clones with MiXCR. The V and J calls and clone size are TCRdb's, not the authors'. Found here are just over 70,000 clones, 18% of them singletons; the top ten hold roughly 13%. Findings and limits, study-wide: Malignant thyroid tumors reportedly exceeded benign nodules significantly in TCR beta diversity, with the difference appearing in blood and tumor.

All patients were untreated before thyroid surgery. V is TRBV24-1 and J is TRBJ2-5, with 10 positions matching TRBD1. Sequencing was performed on blood. This clonotype originated in a female donor with papillary thyroid cancer or a benign thyroid nodule (not recorded which). Some clones in this sample may be carry-over from other donors' samples. CDR3 region: CATSDLRDRGGQETQYF. CDR3 in DNA: TGTGCCACCAGTGATTTGCGGGACAGGGGAGGTCAAGAGACCCAGTACTTC.